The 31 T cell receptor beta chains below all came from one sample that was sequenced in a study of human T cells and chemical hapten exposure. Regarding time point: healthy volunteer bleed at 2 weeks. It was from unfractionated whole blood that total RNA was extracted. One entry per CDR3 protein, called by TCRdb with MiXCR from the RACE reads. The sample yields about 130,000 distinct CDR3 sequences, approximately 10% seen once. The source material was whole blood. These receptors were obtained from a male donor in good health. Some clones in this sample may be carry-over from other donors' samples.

The CDR3: CAISGGRGLDTQYF. The CDR3 DNA follows: TGTGCCATCAGTGGCGGCAGGGGGTTGGATACGCAGTATTTT. The chain has TRBV10-3 and TRBJ2-3; 7 bases agree with TRBD1. This CDR3 contains 14 residues. Germline V gene lookup returns CDR1 ENHRY and CDR2 SYGVKD. Trimming took 4 bases from V and 6 from J; bases not matched to a gene: 7.

CDR3 sequence (DNA): TGTGCCAGCTCCCCGCGGGGAGGAACCACTGAAGCTTTCTTT. Protein sequence: CASSPRGGTTEAFF. V usage is TRBV18 and J usage is TRBJ1-1; unclear D gene. Deletions cut 6 bases from V and 4 bases from J, with 15 bases between. Germline CDR1 KGHSH, CDR2 LQKENI. The CDR3 spans 14 residues.

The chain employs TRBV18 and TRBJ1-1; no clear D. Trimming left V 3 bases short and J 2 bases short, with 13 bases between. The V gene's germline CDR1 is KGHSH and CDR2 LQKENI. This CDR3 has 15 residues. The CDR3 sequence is CASSPSERRNTEAFF. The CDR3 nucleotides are TGTGCCAGCTCACCTTCGGAAAGACGTAACACTGAAGCTTTCTTT.

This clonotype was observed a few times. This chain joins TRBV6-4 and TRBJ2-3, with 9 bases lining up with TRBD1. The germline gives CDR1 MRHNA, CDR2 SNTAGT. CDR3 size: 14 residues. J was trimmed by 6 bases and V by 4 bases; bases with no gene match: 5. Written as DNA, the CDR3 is TGTGCCAGCAGTGCTACAGGGGGCGCGGATACGCAGTATTTT. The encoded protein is CASSATGGADTQYF.

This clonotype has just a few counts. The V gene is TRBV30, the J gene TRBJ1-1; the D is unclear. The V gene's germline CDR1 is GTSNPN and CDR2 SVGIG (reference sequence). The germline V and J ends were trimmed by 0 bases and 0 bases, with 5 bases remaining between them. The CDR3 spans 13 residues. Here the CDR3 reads CAWSVGVNTEAFF. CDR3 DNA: TGTGCCTGGAGTGTCGGGGTGAACACTGAAGCTTTCTTT.

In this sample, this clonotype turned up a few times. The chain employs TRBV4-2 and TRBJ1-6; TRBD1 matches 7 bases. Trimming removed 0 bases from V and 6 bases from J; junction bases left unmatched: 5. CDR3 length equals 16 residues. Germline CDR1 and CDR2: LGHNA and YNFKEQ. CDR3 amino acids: CASSQEDRAINSPLHF. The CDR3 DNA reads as TGTGCCAGCAGCCAAGAAGACAGGGCTATTAATTCACCCCTCCACTTT.

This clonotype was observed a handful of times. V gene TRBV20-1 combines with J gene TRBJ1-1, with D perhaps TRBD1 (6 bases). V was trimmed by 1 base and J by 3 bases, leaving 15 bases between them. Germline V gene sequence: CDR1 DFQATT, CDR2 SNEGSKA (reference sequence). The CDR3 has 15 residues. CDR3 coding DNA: TGCAGTGCTAGAGCGGTCAACCCAGGGGACACTGAAGCTTTCTTT. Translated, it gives CSARAVNPGDTEAFF.

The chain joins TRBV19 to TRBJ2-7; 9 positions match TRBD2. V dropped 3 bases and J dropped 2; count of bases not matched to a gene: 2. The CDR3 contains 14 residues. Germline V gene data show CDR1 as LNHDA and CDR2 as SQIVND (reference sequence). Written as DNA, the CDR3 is TGTGCCAGTAGTATTGTAGCGGGAGCCTACGAGCAGTACTTC. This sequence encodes CASSIVAGAYEQYF.

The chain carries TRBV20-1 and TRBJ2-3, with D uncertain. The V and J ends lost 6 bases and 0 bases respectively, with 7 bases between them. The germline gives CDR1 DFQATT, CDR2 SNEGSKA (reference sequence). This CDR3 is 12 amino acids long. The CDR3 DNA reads TGCAGTGCAACCACTAGCACAGATACGCAGTATTTT. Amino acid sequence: CSATTSTDTQYF.

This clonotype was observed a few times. In DNA, the CDR3 is TGTGCCAGCTCCTCCGAGGGGACGGCTCCCTACAATGAGCAGTTCTTC. It encodes CASSSEGTAPYNEQFF. The chain joins TRBV6-5 to TRBJ2-1; D tentatively fits TRBD1 or TRBD2 (5 bases each). CDR3 length: 16 residues. Germline V gene sequence: CDR1 MNHEY, CDR2 SVGAGI. V gave up 8 bases and J gave up 2 bases, with 19 bases separating them.

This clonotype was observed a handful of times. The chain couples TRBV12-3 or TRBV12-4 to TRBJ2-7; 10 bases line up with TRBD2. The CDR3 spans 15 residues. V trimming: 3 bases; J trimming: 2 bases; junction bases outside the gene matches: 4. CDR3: CASSLFLAGAYEQYF. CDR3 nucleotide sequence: TGTGCCAGCAGTTTGTTCCTAGCGGGAGCCTACGAGCAGTACTTC.

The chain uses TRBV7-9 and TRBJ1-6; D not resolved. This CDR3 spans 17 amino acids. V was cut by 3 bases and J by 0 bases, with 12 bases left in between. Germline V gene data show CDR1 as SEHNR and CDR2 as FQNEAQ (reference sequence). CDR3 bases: TGTGCCAGCAGCTTTTCAGCGTTAAGCTCCTATAATTCACCCCTCCACTTT. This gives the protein CASSFSALSSYNSPLHF.

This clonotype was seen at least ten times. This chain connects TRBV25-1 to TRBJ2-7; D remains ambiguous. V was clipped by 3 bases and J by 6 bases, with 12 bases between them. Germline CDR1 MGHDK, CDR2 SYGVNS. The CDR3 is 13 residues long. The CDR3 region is CASSDKNRLEQYF. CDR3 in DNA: TGTGCCAGCAGTGATAAGAACAGACTCGAGCAGTACTTC.

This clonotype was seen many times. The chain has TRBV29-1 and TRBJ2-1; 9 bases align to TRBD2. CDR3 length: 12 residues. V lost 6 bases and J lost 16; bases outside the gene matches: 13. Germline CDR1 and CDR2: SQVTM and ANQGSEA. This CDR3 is CSVGGLASFQFF. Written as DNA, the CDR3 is TGCAGCGTGGGGGGACTAGCTAGTTTTCAATTCTTC.

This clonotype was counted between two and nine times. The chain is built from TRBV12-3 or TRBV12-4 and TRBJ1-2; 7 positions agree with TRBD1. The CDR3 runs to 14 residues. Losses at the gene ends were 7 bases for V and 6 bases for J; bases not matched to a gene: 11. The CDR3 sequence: CASKPKTGRHGYTF. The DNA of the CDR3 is TGTGCCAGCAAACCGAAGACAGGGCGGCATGGCTACACCTTC.

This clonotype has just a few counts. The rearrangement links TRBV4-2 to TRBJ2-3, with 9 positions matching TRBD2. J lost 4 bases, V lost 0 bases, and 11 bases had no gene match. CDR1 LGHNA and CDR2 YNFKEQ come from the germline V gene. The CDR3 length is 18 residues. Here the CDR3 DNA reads TGTGCCAGCAGCCAAGAATCGTTTCGAGCGGGGGGATCAGATACGCAGTATTTT. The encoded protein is CASSQESFRAGGSDTQYF.

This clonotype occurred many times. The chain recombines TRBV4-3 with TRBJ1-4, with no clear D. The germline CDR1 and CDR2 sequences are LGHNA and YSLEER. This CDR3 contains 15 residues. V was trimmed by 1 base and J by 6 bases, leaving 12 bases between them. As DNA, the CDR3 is TGCGCCAGCAGCCAAGCCGAAAGGGTGGATGAAAAACTGTTTTTT. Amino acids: CASSQAERVDEKLFF.

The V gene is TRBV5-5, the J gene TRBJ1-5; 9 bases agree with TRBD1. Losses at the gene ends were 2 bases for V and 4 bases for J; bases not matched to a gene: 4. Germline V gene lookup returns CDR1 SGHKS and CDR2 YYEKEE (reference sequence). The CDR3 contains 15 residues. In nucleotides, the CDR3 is TGTGCCAGCAGCTTCGGGACAGGGATTAATCAGCCCCAGCATTTT. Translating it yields CASSFGTGINQPQHF.

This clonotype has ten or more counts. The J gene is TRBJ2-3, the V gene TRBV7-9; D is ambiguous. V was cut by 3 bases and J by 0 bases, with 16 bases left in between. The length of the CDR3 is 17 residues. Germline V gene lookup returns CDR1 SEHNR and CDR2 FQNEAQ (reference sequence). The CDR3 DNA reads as TGTGCCAGCAGCTTCCCTAAGACGGCAACTAGCACAGATACGCAGTATTTT. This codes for CASSFPKTATSTDTQYF.

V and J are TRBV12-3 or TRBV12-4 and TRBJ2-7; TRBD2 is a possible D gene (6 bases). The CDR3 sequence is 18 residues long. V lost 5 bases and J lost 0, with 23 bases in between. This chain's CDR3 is CASSPARSLAPSSYEQYF. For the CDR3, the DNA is TGTGCCAGCAGTCCCGCGAGATCCCTAGCGCCTAGCTCCTACGAGCAGTACTTC.

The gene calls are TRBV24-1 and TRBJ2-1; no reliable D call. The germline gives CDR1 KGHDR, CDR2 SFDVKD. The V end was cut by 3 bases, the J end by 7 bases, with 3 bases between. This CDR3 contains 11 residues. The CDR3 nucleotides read TGTGCCACCAGTGATGGAAATGAGCAGTTCTTC. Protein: CATSDGNEQFF.

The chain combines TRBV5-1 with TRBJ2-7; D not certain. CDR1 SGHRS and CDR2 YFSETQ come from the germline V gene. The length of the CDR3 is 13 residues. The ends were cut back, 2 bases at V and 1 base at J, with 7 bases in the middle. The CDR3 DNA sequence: TGCGCCAGCAGCTTACCAGCATCCTACGAGCAGTACTTC. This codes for CASSLPASYEQYF.

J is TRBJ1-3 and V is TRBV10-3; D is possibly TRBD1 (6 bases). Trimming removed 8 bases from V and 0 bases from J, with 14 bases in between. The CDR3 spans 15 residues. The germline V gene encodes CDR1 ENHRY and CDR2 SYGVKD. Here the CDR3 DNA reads TGTGCCATCGGAGCAGGGGACCACTCTGGAAACACCATATATTTT. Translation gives CAIGAGDHSGNTIYF.

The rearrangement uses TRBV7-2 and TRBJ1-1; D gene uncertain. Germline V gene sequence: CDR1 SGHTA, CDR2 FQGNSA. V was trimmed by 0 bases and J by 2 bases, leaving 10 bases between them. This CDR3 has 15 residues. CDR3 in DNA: TGTGCCAGCAGCTTAGCCCCCGTTCGTAACACTGAAGCTTTCTTT. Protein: CASSLAPVRNTEAFF.

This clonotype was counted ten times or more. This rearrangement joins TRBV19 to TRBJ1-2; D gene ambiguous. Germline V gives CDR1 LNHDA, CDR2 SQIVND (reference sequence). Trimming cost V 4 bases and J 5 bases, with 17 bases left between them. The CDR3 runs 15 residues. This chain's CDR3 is CASSKSKTPAYGYTF. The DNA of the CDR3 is TGTGCCAGTAGTAAGTCAAAGACACCGGCGTATGGCTACACCTTC.

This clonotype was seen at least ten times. The chain's CDR3 is CSVQGVPLNEKLFF. CDR3 coding DNA: TGCAGCGTCCAGGGGGTTCCCCTTAATGAAAAACTGTTTTTT. The chain uses TRBV29-1 and TRBJ1-4; 7 bases line up with TRBD1. V dropped 6 bases and J dropped 4; count of bases not matched to a gene: 8. The CDR3 spans 14 residues. Germline assignment: CDR1 SQVTM and CDR2 ANQGSEA.

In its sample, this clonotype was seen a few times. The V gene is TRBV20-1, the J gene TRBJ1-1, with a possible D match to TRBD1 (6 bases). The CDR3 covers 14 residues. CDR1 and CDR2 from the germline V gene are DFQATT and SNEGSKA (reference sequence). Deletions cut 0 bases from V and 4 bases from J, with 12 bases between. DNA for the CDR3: TGCAGTGCTAGAGAAGGGGGGGGTGGCACTGAAGCTTTCTTT. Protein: CSAREGGGGTEAFF.

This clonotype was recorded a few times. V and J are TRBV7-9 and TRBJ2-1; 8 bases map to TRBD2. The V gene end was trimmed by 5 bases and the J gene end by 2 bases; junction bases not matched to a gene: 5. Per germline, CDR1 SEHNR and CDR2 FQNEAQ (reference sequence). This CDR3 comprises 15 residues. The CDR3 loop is CASSHIGGAYNEQFF. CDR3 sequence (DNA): TGTGCCAGCAGCCACATCGGGGGGGCCTACAATGAGCAGTTCTTC.

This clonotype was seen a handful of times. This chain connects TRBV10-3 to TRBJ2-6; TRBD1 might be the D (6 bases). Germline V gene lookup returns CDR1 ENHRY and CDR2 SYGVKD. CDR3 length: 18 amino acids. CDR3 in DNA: TGTGGGCCCGGTCGAAGGCCTTGGGACACCTCTGGGGCCAACGTCCTGACTTTC. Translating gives CGPGRRPWDTSGANVLTF.

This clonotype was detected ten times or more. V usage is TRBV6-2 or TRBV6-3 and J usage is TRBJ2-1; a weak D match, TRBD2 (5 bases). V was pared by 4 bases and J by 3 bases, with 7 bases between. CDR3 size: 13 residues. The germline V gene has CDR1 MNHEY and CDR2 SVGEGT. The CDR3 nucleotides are TGTGCCAGCAGTTTCGGGGTCTACAATGAGCAGTTCTTC. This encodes CASSFGVYNEQFF.

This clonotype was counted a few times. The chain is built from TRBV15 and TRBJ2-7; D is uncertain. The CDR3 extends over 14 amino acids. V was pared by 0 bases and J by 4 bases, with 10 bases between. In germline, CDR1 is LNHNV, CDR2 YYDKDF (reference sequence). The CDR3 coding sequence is TGTGCCACCAGCAGAGAAGCTGGCAGATACGAGCAGTACTTC. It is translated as CATSREAGRYEQYF.